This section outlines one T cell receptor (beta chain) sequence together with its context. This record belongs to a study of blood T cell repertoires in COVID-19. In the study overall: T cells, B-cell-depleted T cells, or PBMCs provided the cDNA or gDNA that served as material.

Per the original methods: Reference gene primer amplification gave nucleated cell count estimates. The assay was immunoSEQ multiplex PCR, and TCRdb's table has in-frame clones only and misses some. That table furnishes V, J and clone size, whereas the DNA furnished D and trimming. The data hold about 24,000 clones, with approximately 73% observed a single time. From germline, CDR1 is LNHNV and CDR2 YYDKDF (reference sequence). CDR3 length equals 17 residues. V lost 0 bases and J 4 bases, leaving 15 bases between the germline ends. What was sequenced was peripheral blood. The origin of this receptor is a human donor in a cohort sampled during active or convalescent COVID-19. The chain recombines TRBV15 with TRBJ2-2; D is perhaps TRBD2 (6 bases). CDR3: CATSRDYGGAGTGELFF. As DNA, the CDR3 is TGTGCCACCAGCAGAGATTACGGAGGGGCCGGCACCGGGGAGCTGTTTTTT.